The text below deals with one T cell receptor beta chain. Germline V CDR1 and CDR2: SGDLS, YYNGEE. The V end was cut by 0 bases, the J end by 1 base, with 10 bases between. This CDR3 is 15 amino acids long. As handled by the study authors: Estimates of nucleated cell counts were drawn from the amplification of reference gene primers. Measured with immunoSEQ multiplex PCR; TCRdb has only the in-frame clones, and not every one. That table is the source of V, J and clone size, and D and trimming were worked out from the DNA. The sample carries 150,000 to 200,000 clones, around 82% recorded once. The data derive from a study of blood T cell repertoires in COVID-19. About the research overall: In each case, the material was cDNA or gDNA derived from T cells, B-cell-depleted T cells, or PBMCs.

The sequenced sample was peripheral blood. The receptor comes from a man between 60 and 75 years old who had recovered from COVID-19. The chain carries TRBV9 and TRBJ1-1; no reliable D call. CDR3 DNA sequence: TGTGCCAGCAGCGTAGTGGAAAGAGGGAACACTGAAGCTTTCTTT. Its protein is CASSVVERGNTEAFF.